Listed here are 14 T cell receptor beta chains from one sample, sequenced in a study of blood T cell repertoires in COVID-19. Some clones are missing from TCRdb's copy, which holds only in-frame ones; the method was immunoSEQ multiplex PCR. The sample has around 40,000 clones; 79% are singletons. Sequenced input: peripheral blood. These receptors were collected from a man between 65 and 85 years old with acute or convalescent COVID-19.

The gene calls are TRBV7-2 and TRBJ2-7, with 8 bases fitting TRBD2. The length of the CDR3 is 15 residues. Germline lookup yields CDR1 SGHTA and CDR2 FQGNSA. The trim removed 5 bases at V and 2 bases at J, leaving 8 bases unmatched. The CDR3 loop reads CASSPRGLATYEQYF. For the CDR3, the DNA is TGTGCCAGCAGCCCGAGAGGACTAGCAACCTACGAGCAGTACTTC. Drawing the rest from reference TRBV7-2 and TRBJ2-7, the complete variable domain is GAGVSQSPSNKVTEKGKDVELRCDPISGHTALYWYRQSLGQGLEFLIYFQGNSAPDKSGLPSDRFSAERTGGSVSTLTIQRTQQEDSAVYLCASSPRGLATYEQYFGPGTRLTVT.

The V call is TRBV5-1, the J call TRBJ2-2; tentative D call: TRBD1 (6 bases). Germline V gene data show CDR1 as SGHRS and CDR2 as YFSETQ. This CDR3 has 14 residues. The V and J ends lost 4 bases and 5 bases respectively, with 12 bases between them. The CDR3 region is CASSTNRDTGELFF. The CDR3 bases are TGCGCCAGCAGCACAAACAGGGATACCGGGGAGCTGTTTTTT.

V usage is TRBV7-3 and J usage is TRBJ1-1, with D possibly being TRBD1 (5 bases). V lost 5 bases to trimming and J lost 1 base, with 17 bases between them. Per the germline V gene, CDR1 is SGHTA and CDR2 is FQGTGA. The CDR3 totals 16 residues. The chain's CDR3 is CASSRLGFQGNTEAFF. For the CDR3, the DNA is TGTGCCAGCAGCCGATTGGGGTTTCAGGGGAACACTGAAGCTTTCTTT.

The genes are TRBV20-1 and TRBJ1-5; unclear D gene. Germline V gene sequence: CDR1 DFQATT, CDR2 SNEGSKA (reference sequence). Trimming took 3 bases from V and 0 from J, leaving 9 bases between them. The CDR3 loop spans 14 amino acids. In DNA form, the CDR3 reads TGCAGTGCTAGTCCCGGGATTAGCAATCAGCCCCAGCATTTT. Encoded protein: CSASPGISNQPQHF.

The chain has TRBV19 and TRBJ1-5, with D perhaps matching TRBD1 (5 bases). CDR1 is LNHDA and CDR2 is SQIVND in the germline V gene (reference sequence). V was trimmed by 5 bases and J by 7 bases, leaving 18 bases between them. The CDR3 is 15 amino acids. The CDR3 reads CASSSRGGQGQPQHF. DNA for the CDR3: TGTGCCAGTAGTTCTAGGGGAGGTCAGGGCCAGCCCCAGCATTTT.

The V call is TRBV29-1, the J call TRBJ1-5; D may be TRBD1 (5 bases). Looked up from germline, CDR1 is SQVTM and CDR2 is ANQGSEA. V was shortened by 6 bases and J by 4 bases, with 13 bases between the two germline ends. This CDR3 comprises 13 residues. The CDR3 region has the DNA TGCAGCGTGCGGGGCGGACTTAATCAGCCCCAGCATTTT. This codes for CSVRGGLNQPQHF.

The V gene is TRBV19, the J gene TRBJ2-7; 13 bases are shared with TRBD2. With 5 bases clipped from V and 2 bases from J, the junction kept 6 bases outside the gene matches. The CDR3 sequence is 16 residues long. Germline V lookup: CDR1 LNHDA, CDR2 SQIVND (reference sequence). CDR3 protein: CASSLGLAGDPYEQYF. CDR3 bases: TGTGCCAGTAGTCTCGGACTAGCGGGAGACCCCTACGAGCAGTACTTC.

This clone was counted only a few times. The chain employs TRBV28 and TRBJ1-6; TRBD1 aligns across 7 bases. Germline CDR1 reads MDHEN; CDR2 reads SYDVKM. This CDR3 is 14 amino acids long. V was clipped by 8 bases and J by 7 bases; unmatched bases: 8. This CDR3 is CASFGGQPNSPLHF. The CDR3, as DNA: TGTGCCAGCTTTGGGGGACAGCCGAATTCACCCCTCCACTTT.

V is TRBV28 and J is TRBJ2-2, with 7 positions matching TRBD2. This CDR3 spans 16 amino acids. The V and J ends lost 0 bases and 3 bases, in that order; junction bases with no gene match: 4. Germline CDR1 is MDHEN and CDR2 is SYDVKM. The DNA for the CDR3 is TGTGCCAGCAGTTTATGGGCGGGAGCGGACACCGGGGAGCTGTTTTTT. Translated, it gives CASSLWAGADTGELFF.

V and J are TRBV27 and TRBJ2-1; D not resolved. This CDR3 is built from 14 residues. Germline V CDR1 and CDR2: MNHEY, SMNVEV (reference sequence). Trimming shortened V by 2 bases and J by 10 bases, and 15 bases separated the two germline ends. The CDR3 DNA follows: TGTGCCAGCAGTTTAGACTCGACTTGGTCGGAGCAGTTCTTC. This gives the protein CASSLDSTWSEQFF.

The CDR3 loop is CASSSPGTGYEQYF. In DNA, the CDR3 is TGTGCCAGCAGCTCCCCCGGGACAGGCTACGAGCAGTACTTC. The chain has TRBV11-1 and TRBJ2-7, with 8 bases identical to TRBD1. CDR1 is SGHAT and CDR2 is FQDESV in the germline V gene (reference sequence). The V and J ends lost 4 bases and 3 bases, in that order; junction bases with no gene match: 5. The CDR3 has 14 residues.

This clone is a singleton in its sample. The chain joins TRBV27 to TRBJ1-1, with TRBD1 matching 8 bases. CDR1 is MNHEY, CDR2 SMNVEV, per germline (reference sequence). The CDR3 has 14 amino acids. V trimming: 2 bases; J trimming: 6 bases; junction bases outside the gene matches: 5. As DNA, the CDR3 is TGTGCCAGCAGTTTAGGCAGGGGGCAGGCTGAAGCTTTCTTT. It codes for CASSLGRGQAEAFF.

The chain is built from TRBV25-1 and TRBJ1-1, with D perhaps TRBD1 (5 bases). Trimming removed 6 bases at V and 6 bases at J, with 8 bases between. Germline V lookup: CDR1 MGHDK, CDR2 SYGVNS. The CDR3 loop spans 11 amino acids. For the CDR3, the DNA is TGTGCCAGCAGGGGGCCAGCTGAAGCTTTCTTT. Its protein product is CASRGPAEAFF. The entire variable domain, with the rest obtained from reference TRBV25-1 and TRBJ1-1, is as follows: EADIYQTPRYLVIGTGKKITLECSQTMGHDKMYWYQQDPGMELHLIHYSYGVNSTEKGDLSSESTVSRIRTEHFPLTLESARPSHTSQYLCASRGPAEAFFGQGTRLTVV.

This clone has at least ten counts. CDR3 nucleotides: TGTGCCAGCAGCGTAGATAGCGGGAGAGGCGATGAGCAGTTCTTC. This gives the protein CASSVDSGRGDEQFF. The gene calls are TRBV9 and TRBJ2-1; 9 positions match TRBD2. V shed 0 bases, J shed 8 bases, and the junction held 6 bases outside the gene matches. The germline CDR1 and CDR2 sequences are SGDLS and YYNGEE. The CDR3 length is 15 residues.